Below, 20 T cell receptor beta chains from the same sample are listed, as sequenced in a study of T-cell reconstitution after alpha-beta-depleted transplantation in children. Preparing the TCRbeta library involved the use of unique molecular identifiers. TCRdb used MiXCR to reprocess the PCR reads, holding one entry per CDR3 protein. There are roughly 500,000 distinct CDR3 sequences in the sample; 30% to 35% occur only once, and around 2.3% lies in the top ten. This material consisted of PBMCs from the stem cell graft donor, taken from the stem cell graft. All receptors derive from a human donor who donated a stem cell graft to a child with aplastic anemia.

Many counts were recorded for this clonotype. The V gene is TRBV11-3, the J gene TRBJ2-7; 9 bases align to TRBD2. The CDR3 is made up of 18 amino acids. Germline V gene data show CDR1 as SGHNT and CDR2 as YENEEA. With V trimmed by 1 base and J by 1 base, 11 bases remained unmatched. The chain's CDR3 is CASSLGGSGRVGSYEQYF. DNA for the CDR3: TGTGCCAGCAGCTTAGGGGGTAGCGGGAGAGTTGGTTCCTACGAGCAGTACTTC.

The chain combines TRBV19 with TRBJ2-1; 11 bases line up with TRBD2. The V gene end was trimmed by 1 base and the J gene end by 8 bases; junction bases not matched to a gene: 4. There are 15 residues in the CDR3. The germline CDR1 and CDR2 sequences are LNHDA and SQIVND (reference sequence). This chain's CDR3 is CASSIVLAGGHEQFF. The CDR3 DNA reads TGTGCCAGTAGTATAGTGCTAGCGGGAGGCCATGAGCAGTTCTTC.

This clonotype was seen a few times. The CDR3 bases are TGCGCCAGCAGTGAGTCGATTGATCAGCCCCAGCATTTT. Residues: CASSESIDQPQHF. V and J are TRBV10-2 and TRBJ1-5; D gene unclear. V was clipped by 0 bases and J by 5 bases, with 5 bases between them. From germline, CDR1 is WSHSY and CDR2 SAAADI. The CDR3 is made up of 13 amino acids.

This clonotype has a single count. A much larger clone is a single base away; this may be a read error. The chain links TRBV6-1 to TRBJ2-2; a possible D gene is TRBD1 (6 bases). The CDR3 covers 13 residues. Germline CDR1 reads MNHNS; CDR2 reads SASEGT. In DNA form, the CDR3 reads TGTGCCAGCAGTGTTGGGGACACCGTGGAGCTGTTTTTT. Its protein product is CASSVGDTVELFF.

The chain links TRBV19 to TRBJ1-6; D gene unclear. Trimming shortened V by 1 base and J by 8 bases, and 12 bases separated the two germline ends. This CDR3 contains 15 residues. Germline CDR1 and CDR2: LNHDA and SQIVND (reference sequence). The CDR3 here is CASSIGSGSHSPLHF. CDR3 DNA: TGTGCCAGTAGTATAGGGTCCGGAAGTCATTCACCCCTCCACTTT.

This chain joins TRBV6-5 and TRBJ1-3; no clear D. The CDR3 totals 16 residues. The V end was cut by 0 bases, the J end by 4 bases, with 13 bases between. Germline loops: CDR1 MNHEY, CDR2 SVGAGI. The CDR3 loop is CASSYSGREYGNTIYF. The CDR3 nucleotides read TGTGCCAGCAGTTACTCCGGGCGAGAATACGGAAACACCATATATTTT.

The chain has TRBV7-2 and TRBJ2-2; no reliable D call. The CDR3 has 13 residues. Germline V gene lookup returns CDR1 SGHTA and CDR2 FQGNSA. The V end lost 8 bases, the J end lost 0 bases, and 7 bases lay between the germline ends. The chain's CDR3 is CASETTNTGELFF. DNA for the CDR3: TGTGCCAGCGAGACCACGAACACCGGGGAGCTGTTTTTT.

The sample holds a few counts of this clonotype. This rearrangement joins TRBV12-3 or TRBV12-4 to TRBJ1-6, with 7 positions matching TRBD1. CDR3 length: 14 residues. V dropped 6 bases and J dropped 9; count of bases not matched to a gene: 8. The CDR3 loop reads CASSRQGGGSPLHF. CDR3 nucleotide sequence: TGTGCCAGCAGCCGACAGGGAGGAGGTTCACCCCTCCACTTT.

The chain links TRBV5-1 to TRBJ2-1; 9 positions match TRBD2. This CDR3 is 15 amino acids long. The germline CDR1 and CDR2 sequences are SGHRS and YFSETQ. V trimming: 1 base; J trimming: 9 bases; junction bases outside the gene matches: 8. CDR3: CASSLFLAGSGEQFF. The CDR3 coding sequence is TGCGCCAGCAGCTTGTTCCTAGCGGGATCTGGTGAGCAGTTCTTC.

This rearrangement joins TRBV27 to TRBJ1-2; maybe TRBD1 (5 bases). Germline CDR1 and CDR2: MNHEY and SMNVEV (reference sequence). CDR3 length: 15 residues. V lost 0 bases, J lost 3 bases, and 11 bases lay in between. The CDR3 sequence: CASSLSKTVDYGYTF. The DNA of the CDR3 is TGTGCCAGCAGTTTATCCAAGACAGTTGACTATGGCTACACCTTC.

V usage is TRBV11-1 and J usage is TRBJ2-1, with no clear D. The CDR3 is made up of 13 amino acids. Deletions cut 5 bases from V and 5 bases from J, with 10 bases between. Looked up from germline, CDR1 is SGHAT and CDR2 is FQDESV (reference sequence). In DNA, the CDR3 is TGTGCCAGCAGCCCAGGCCTTAACAATGAGCAGTTCTTC. It specifies CASSPGLNNEQFF.

The chain recombines TRBV7-2 with TRBJ2-7, with D unclear. With 1 base removed from V and 3 bases from J, the gap between germline ends came to 10 bases. The V gene's germline CDR1 is SGHTA and CDR2 FQGNSA. The CDR3 covers 14 residues. CDR3 bases: TGTGCCAGCAGCTTAGGTTTGGGAAACTACGAGCAGTACTTC. Translated, it gives CASSLGLGNYEQYF.

The gene calls are TRBV5-8 and TRBJ2-1; 7 nucleotides align to TRBD1. This CDR3 is 16 amino acids long. Germline V CDR1 and CDR2: SGHTS, YDEGEE. Unmatched junction bases numbered 9, after V lost 1 base and J lost 5 bases. CDR3 DNA: TGTGCCAGCAGCTTGCGGGCAGGGGGTATTAACAATGAGCAGTTCTTC. Amino acids: CASSLRAGGINNEQFF.

V and J are TRBV6-2 or TRBV6-3 and TRBJ1-5; 8 nucleotides match TRBD1. V shed 0 bases, J shed 6 bases, and the junction held 7 bases outside the gene matches. Germline V CDR1 and CDR2: MNHEY, SVGEGT. CDR3 size: 16 residues. This CDR3 reads CASSYSSQGAGQPQHF. CDR3 DNA: TGTGCCAGCAGTTACTCTAGCCAGGGGGCCGGTCAGCCCCAGCATTTT.

This clonotype appeared a single time. CDR3 sequence reads: CASSLRTSASGANVLTF. In nucleotides, the CDR3 is TGTGCCAGCAGCTTACGGACGTCCGCCTCTGGGGCCAACGTCCTGACTTTC. This rearrangement joins TRBV5-4 to TRBJ2-6, with unresolved D. This CDR3 has 17 residues. V shed 2 bases and J shed 0 bases, with 12 bases lying between them. Germline V lookup: CDR1 SGHNT, CDR2 YYREEE (reference sequence).

This clonotype has a count of ten or more. The chain recombines TRBV12-3 or TRBV12-4 with TRBJ1-2; TRBD1 matches 7 bases. The V segment lost 1 base and the J segment 4 bases; nucleotides outside the gene matches: 0. This CDR3 has 13 amino acids. The CDR3 sequence is CASSLGTGYGYTF. The CDR3 bases are TGTGCCAGCAGTTTAGGGACAGGCTATGGCTACACCTTC.

This clonotype has a handful of counts. The CDR3 is CSARANQGTTDTQYF. In DNA, the CDR3 is TGCAGTGCTAGGGCAAATCAGGGGACCACAGATACGCAGTATTTT. The gene calls are TRBV20-1 and TRBJ2-3; D is perhaps TRBD1 (6 bases). V was shortened by 3 bases and J by 2 bases, with 15 bases between the two germline ends. Looked up from germline, CDR1 is DFQATT and CDR2 is SNEGSKA (reference sequence). The CDR3 runs to 15 residues.

The V call is TRBV4-2, the J call TRBJ2-5; possible D gene TRBD2, 5 bases. Between the trimmed V and J ends, which lost 4 bases and 5 bases, there was a span of 11 bases. Germline V gene lookup returns CDR1 LGHNA and CDR2 YNFKEQ. The CDR3 has 13 amino acids. CDR3 sequence (DNA): TGTGCCAGCAGCCCTGCGGGCGGTGAGACCCAGTACTTC. Translation: CASSPAGGETQYF.

Only a few counts were recorded for this clonotype. The chain recombines TRBV20-1 with TRBJ2-2; D gene uncertain. Germline V CDR1 and CDR2: DFQATT, SNEGSKA (reference sequence). Trimming cost V 3 bases and J 7 bases, with 18 bases left between them. The CDR3 loop spans 15 amino acids. The CDR3 region is CSARAEKAWSGELFF. The CDR3 bases are TGCAGTGCTAGGGCGGAGAAGGCGTGGAGCGGGGAGCTGTTTTTT.

The chain uses TRBV12-3 or TRBV12-4 and TRBJ1-1; no definite D call. With 5 bases removed from V and 0 bases from J, the gap between germline ends came to 4 bases. The CDR3 length is 12 residues. CDR3 region: CASSPMNTEAFF. CDR3 DNA: TGTGCCAGCAGTCCTATGAACACTGAAGCTTTCTTT.